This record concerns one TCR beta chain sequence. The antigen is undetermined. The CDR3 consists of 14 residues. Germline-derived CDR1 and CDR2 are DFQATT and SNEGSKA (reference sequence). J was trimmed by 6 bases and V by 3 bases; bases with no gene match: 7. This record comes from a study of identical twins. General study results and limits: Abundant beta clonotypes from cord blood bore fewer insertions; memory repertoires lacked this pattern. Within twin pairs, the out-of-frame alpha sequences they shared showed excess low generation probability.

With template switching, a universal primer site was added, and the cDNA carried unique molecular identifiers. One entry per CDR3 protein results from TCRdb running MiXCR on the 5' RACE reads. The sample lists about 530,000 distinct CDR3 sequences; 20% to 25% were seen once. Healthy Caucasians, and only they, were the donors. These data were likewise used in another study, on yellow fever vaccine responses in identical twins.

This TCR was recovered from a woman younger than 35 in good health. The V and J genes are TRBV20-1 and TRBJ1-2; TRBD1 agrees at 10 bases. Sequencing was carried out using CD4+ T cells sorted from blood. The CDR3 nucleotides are TGCAGTGCTAGTCCGACAGGGGGCGCGGATGGCTACACCTTC. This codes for CSASPTGGADGYTF.